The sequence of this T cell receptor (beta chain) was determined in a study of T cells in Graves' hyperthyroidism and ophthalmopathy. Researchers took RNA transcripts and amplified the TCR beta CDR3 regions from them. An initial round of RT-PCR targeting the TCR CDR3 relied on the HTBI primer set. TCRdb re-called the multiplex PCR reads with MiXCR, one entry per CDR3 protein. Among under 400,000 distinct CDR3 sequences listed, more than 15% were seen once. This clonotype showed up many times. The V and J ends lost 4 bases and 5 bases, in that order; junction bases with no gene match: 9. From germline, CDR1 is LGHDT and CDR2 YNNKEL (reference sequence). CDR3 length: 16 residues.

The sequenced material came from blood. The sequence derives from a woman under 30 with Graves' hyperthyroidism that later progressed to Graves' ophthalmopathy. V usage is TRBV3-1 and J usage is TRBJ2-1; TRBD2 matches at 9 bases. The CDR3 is CASSRAGGRTNNEQFF. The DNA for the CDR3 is TGTGCCAGCAGCCGCGCGGGAGGGAGAACTAACAATGAGCAGTTCTTC.